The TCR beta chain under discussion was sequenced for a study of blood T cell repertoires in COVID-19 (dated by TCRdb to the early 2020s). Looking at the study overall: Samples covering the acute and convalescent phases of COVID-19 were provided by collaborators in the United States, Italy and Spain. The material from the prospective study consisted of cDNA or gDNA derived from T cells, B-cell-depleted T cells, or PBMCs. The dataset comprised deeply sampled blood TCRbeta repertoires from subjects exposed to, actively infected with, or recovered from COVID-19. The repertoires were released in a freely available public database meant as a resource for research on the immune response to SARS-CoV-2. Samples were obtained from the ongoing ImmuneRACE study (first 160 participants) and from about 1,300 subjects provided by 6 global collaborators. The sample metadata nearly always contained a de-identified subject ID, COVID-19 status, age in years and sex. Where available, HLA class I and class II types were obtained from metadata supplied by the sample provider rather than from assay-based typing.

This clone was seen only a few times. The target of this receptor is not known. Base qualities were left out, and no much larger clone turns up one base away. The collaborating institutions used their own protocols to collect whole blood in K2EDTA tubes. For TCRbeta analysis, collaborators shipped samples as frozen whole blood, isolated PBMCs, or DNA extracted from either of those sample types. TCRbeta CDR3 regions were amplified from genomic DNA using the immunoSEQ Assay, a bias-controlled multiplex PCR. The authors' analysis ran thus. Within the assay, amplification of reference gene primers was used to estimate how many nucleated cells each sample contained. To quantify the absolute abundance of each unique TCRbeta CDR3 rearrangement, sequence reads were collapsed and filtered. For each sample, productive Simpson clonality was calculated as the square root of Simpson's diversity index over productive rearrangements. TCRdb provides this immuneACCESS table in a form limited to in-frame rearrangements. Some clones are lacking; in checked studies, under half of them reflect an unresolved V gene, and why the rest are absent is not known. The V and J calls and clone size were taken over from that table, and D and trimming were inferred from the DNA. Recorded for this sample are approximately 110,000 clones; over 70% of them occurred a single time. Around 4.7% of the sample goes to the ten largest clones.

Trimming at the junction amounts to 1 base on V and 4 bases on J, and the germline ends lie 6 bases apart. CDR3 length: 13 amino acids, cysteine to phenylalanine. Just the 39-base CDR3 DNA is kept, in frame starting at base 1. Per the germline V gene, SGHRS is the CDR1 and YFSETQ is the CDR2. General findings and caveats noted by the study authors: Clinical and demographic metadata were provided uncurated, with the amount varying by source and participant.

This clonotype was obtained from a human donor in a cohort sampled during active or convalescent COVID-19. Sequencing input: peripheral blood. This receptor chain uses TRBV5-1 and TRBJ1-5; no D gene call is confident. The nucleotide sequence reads TGCGCCAGCAGCTTGTTTCTTAATCAGCCCCAGCATTTT. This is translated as CASSLFLNQPQHF.